Listed here are 17 T cell receptor beta chains from one sample, sequenced in a study of blood T cell repertoires in COVID-19. Profiling relied on immunoSEQ multiplex PCR, and the TCRdb table lists in-frame clones only, not all of them. The table has 25,000 to 35,000 clones, roughly four fifths seen once; the top ten hold over 25%. Sequencing was performed on peripheral blood. Receptors were obtained from a man in his 70s with active COVID-19.

This clone occurred a few times. The V gene is TRBV30, the J gene TRBJ1-3, with D uncertain. V lost 0 bases and J 5 bases, leaving 14 bases between the germline ends. The CDR3 loop spans 15 amino acids. Germline CDR1 and CDR2: GTSNPN and SVGIG (reference sequence). The CDR3, as DNA: TGTGCCTGGAGTGTACCCGGGGTCTATAGAAACACCATATATTTT. Protein product: CAWSVPGVYRNTIYF.

The chain couples TRBV5-1 to TRBJ2-5, with TRBD2 matching 9 bases. Germline-derived CDR1 and CDR2 are SGHRS and YFSETQ. The V gene end was trimmed by 4 bases and the J gene end by 0 bases; junction bases not matched to a gene: 7. This CDR3 has 16 amino acids. CDR3 DNA: TGCGCCAGCAGCCCTAGCGGGACCATTTACCAAGAGACCCAGTACTTC. It codes for CASSPSGTIYQETQYF.

V and J are TRBV11-2 and TRBJ1-1; D possibly corresponds to TRBD1 (6 bases). From germline, CDR1 is SGHAT and CDR2 FQNNGV. Between the trimmed V and J ends, which lost 11 bases and 5 bases, there was a span of 15 bases. The length of the CDR3 is 12 residues. The CDR3 loop reads CAVQQGRTEAFF. DNA of the CDR3: TGTGCCGTTCAACAGGGTAGGACTGAAGCTTTCTTT.

Regarding this clone: The junction departs from the called germline gene at one end, perhaps through a read error. The rearrangement uses TRBV6-5 and TRBJ2-7; the D gene is possibly TRBD1 (6 bases). Looked up from germline, CDR1 is MNHEY and CDR2 is SVGAGI. This CDR3 comprises 12 residues. Written as DNA, the CDR3 is TGTGCCAGTTCATACCGGGACACTGACCGGGTCTTC. It specifies CASSYRDTDRVF.

This clone was recorded a few times. The gene calls are TRBV27 and TRBJ1-6, with D possibly being TRBD1 (5 bases). The germline V and J ends were trimmed by 3 bases and 6 bases, with 15 bases remaining between them. CDR1 MNHEY and CDR2 SMNVEV come from the germline V gene (reference sequence). The length of the CDR3 is 16 residues. The CDR3 region is CASSLSTGPLNSPLHF. Here the CDR3 DNA reads TGTGCCAGCAGTTTGAGTACAGGACCACTTAATTCACCCCTCCACTTT.

This rearrangement joins TRBV11-2 to TRBJ2-7; TRBD2 agrees at 9 bases. The CDR3 runs 16 residues. Germline V gene sequence: CDR1 SGHAT, CDR2 FQNNGV. V lost 2 bases, J lost 2 bases, and 7 bases stayed unmatched. The CDR3 DNA follows: TGTGCCAGCAGCTTAATTAGCGGGAGAACCACCTACGAGCAGTACTTC. Amino acid sequence: CASSLISGRTTYEQYF.

V usage is TRBV30 and J usage is TRBJ2-1, with TRBD2 matching 10 bases. V was pared by 2 bases and J by 11 bases, with 3 bases of the junction left unmatched. The length of the CDR3 is 12 residues. Germline V gene data show CDR1 as GTSNPN and CDR2 as SVGIG (reference sequence). The CDR3 spells CAWSLAGAKQFF. The CDR3 DNA is TGTGCCTGGAGTCTAGCGGGAGCTAAGCAGTTCTTC.

This sequence joins TRBV10-1 and TRBJ1-1, with D unclear. The ends were cut back, 6 bases at V and 0 bases at J, with 8 bases in the middle. CDR3 length equals 13 residues. The V gene's germline CDR1 is WNHNN and CDR2 SYGVQD (reference sequence). CDR3 in amino acids: CASSETVNTEAFF. The CDR3 coding sequence is TGCGCCAGCAGCGAGACGGTGAACACTGAAGCTTTCTTT.

The chain uses TRBV6-5 and TRBJ1-2; 9 bases fit TRBD1. V shed 2 bases and J 8 bases; nucleotides not matched to a gene: 6. The CDR3 has 14 residues. Germline assignment: CDR1 MNHEY and CDR2 SVGAGI. CDR3 coding DNA: TGTGCCAGCAGTTACACGGGACAGGGCGGCGGCTACACCTTC. As protein: CASSYTGQGGGYTF.

This clone was recorded a few times. The rearrangement uses TRBV29-1 and TRBJ1-5; D may be TRBD1 (5 bases). Germline V gene sequence: CDR1 SQVTM, CDR2 ANQGSEA. There are 14 residues in the CDR3. V was shortened by 6 bases and J by 2 bases, with 14 bases between the two germline ends. CDR3 loop: CSVALGGGNQPQHF. The CDR3 DNA sequence: TGCAGCGTAGCCCTGGGGGGTGGCAATCAGCCCCAGCATTTT.

This rearrangement joins TRBV5-1 to TRBJ2-4; 10 positions match TRBD2. The germline V gene has CDR1 SGHRS and CDR2 YFSETQ. This CDR3 comprises 15 residues. J was trimmed by 7 bases and V by 4 bases; bases with no gene match: 8. CDR3 sequence (DNA): TGCGCCAGCAGCGCCCAGCTAGCGGGGGAGAACATTCAGTACTTC. Residues: CASSAQLAGENIQYF.

The rearrangement joins TRBV7-9 to TRBJ1-1; 9 nucleotides match TRBD1. In germline, CDR1 is SEHNR, CDR2 FQNEAQ (reference sequence). The CDR3 is 14 amino acids. V was clipped by 2 bases and J by 6 bases; unmatched bases: 4. As DNA, the CDR3 is TGTGCCAGCAGCTTACCGGGACAGGGCTCTGAAGCTTTCTTT. Translated: CASSLPGQGSEAFF.

CDR3 residues: CATSEAPGTSGVEQYF. DNA for the CDR3: TGTGCCACCAGTGAAGCCCCCGGGACTAGCGGGGTCGAGCAGTACTTC. The chain couples TRBV24-1 to TRBJ2-7; TRBD2 aligns across 13 bases. Germline loops: CDR1 KGHDR, CDR2 SFDVKD. The V segment lost 4 bases and the J segment 6 bases; nucleotides outside the gene matches: 8. The CDR3 sequence is 16 residues long.

The sample holds a few counts of this clone. The chain has TRBV6-5 and TRBJ1-2, with TRBD1 matching over 12 bases. V lost 2 bases to trimming and J lost 7 bases; unmatched junction nucleotides: 2. The germline gives CDR1 MNHEY, CDR2 SVGAGI. This CDR3 has 14 amino acids. CDR3 residues: CASSYTGQGAGYTF. CDR3 nucleotides: TGTGCCAGCAGTTACACGGGACAGGGGGCTGGCTACACCTTC.

The rearrangement joins TRBV30 to TRBJ1-1, with D possibly TRBD1 on 5 matching bases. The V end was cut by 3 bases, the J end by 5 bases, with 13 bases between. Per germline, CDR1 GTSNPN and CDR2 SVGIG (reference sequence). The CDR3 runs to 13 residues. DNA of the CDR3: TGTGCCTGGAGCGTCAACCGGGGGACTGAAGCTTTCTTT. Its translation is CAWSVNRGTEAFF.

This clone came up once. This sequence joins TRBV5-4 and TRBJ2-1; tentatively, D is TRBD2 (6 bases). CDR3 size: 15 residues. The V end was cut by 4 bases, the J end by 8 bases, with 19 bases between. Germline CDR1 and CDR2: SGHNT and YYREEE (reference sequence). The CDR3 bases are TGTGCCAGCAGCCCGGCGGGGCTCCGGTCGGATGAGCAGTTCTTC. Translation: CASSPAGLRSDEQFF.

This clone came up a few times. This chain uses TRBV28 with TRBJ2-1; D gene ambiguous. Trimming pared 6 bases from V and 4 bases from J, leaving 10 bases between. The CDR3 covers 13 residues. Germline V gene sequence: CDR1 MDHEN, CDR2 SYDVKM. CDR3 nucleotide sequence: TGTGCCAGCAGCTCCGTATCTTACAATGAGCAGTTCTTC. Its protein is CASSSVSYNEQFF.